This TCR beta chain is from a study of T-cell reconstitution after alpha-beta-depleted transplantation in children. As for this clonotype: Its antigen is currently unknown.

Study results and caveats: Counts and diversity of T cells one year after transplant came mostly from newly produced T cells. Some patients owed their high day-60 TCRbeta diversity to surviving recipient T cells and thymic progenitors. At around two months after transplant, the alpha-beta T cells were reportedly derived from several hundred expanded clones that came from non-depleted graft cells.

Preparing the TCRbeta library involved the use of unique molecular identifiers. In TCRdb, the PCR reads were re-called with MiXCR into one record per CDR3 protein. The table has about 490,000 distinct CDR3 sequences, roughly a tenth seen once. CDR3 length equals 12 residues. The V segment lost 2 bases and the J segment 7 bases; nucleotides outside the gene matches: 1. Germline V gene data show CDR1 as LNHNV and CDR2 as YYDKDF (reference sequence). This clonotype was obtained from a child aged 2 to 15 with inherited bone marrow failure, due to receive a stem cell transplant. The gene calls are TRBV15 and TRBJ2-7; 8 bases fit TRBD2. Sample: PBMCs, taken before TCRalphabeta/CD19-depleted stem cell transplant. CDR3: CATSRSSGEQYF. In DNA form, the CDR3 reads TGTGCCACCAGCAGATCTAGCGGGGAGCAGTACTTC.